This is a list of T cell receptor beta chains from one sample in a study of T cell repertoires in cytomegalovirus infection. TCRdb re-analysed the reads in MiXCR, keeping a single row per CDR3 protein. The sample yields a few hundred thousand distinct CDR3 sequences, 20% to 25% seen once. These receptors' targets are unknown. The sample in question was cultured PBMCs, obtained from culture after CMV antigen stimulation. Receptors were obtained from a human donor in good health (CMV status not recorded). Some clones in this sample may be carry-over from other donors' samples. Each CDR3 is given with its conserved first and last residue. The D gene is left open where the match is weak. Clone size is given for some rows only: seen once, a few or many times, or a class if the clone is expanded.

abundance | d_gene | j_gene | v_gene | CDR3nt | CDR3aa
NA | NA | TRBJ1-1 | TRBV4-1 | TGCGCCAGCAGCCAAGAGGGGGTTGGCACTGAAGCTTTCTTT | CASSQEGVGTEAFF
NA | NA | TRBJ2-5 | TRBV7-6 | TGTGCCAGCAGCTTAAGTCTAGTCGAAGAGACCCAGTACTTC | CASSLSLVEETQYF
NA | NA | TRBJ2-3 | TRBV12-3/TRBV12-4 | TGTGCCAGCAGTTTCGTAGAGGGGTTAGCCGGAGCTGCAGATACGCAGTATTTT | CASSFVEGLAGAADTQYF
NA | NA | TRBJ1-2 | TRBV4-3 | TGCGCCAGCAGCCAGGCCAGGGAGAACTATGGCTACACCTTC | CASSQARENYGYTF
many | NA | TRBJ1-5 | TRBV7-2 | TGTGCCAGCAGCTTATACGGGGTGAGCGCGGGGGGTCAGCCCCAGCATTTT | CASSLYGVSAGGQPQHF
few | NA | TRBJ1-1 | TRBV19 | TGTGCCAGTAGTAAGGTGGCAGCCCCTCGGGGCACTGAAGCTTTCTTT | CASSKVAAPRGTEAFF
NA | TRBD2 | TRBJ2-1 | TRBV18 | TGTGCCAGCTCACTAATCAGAGCGAGCGGGAGGGACAATGAGCAGTTCTTC | CASSLIRASGRDNEQFF
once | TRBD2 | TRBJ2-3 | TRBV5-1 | TGCGCCAGCAGCTGGACTAGCGCCAGCACAGATACGCAGTATTTT | CASSWTSASTDTQYF
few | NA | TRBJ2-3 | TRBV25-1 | TGTGCCAGCTCAGCAATGATTAGCACAGATACGCAGTATTTT | CASSAMISTDTQYF
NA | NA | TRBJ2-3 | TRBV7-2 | TGTGCCAGCAGCTTAGCGCTGGGAAACCGTGATACGCAGTATTTT | CASSLALGNRDTQYF
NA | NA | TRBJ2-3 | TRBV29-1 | TGCAGCGGGAGCACCGCAGATACGCAGTATTTT | CSGSTADTQYF
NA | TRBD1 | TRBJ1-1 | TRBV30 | TGTGCCTGGAGTCCCGGACAGGCTGAAGCTTTCTTT | CAWSPGQAEAFF
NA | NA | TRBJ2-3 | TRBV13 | TGTGCCAGCAGCCCCAGCAGGAAAGCGGATACGCAGTATTTT | CASSPSRKADTQYF
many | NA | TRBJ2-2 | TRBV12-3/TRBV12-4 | TGTGCCAGCAGTCCGACGGTCGGGGAGCTGTTTTTT | CASSPTVGELFF
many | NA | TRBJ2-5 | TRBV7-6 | TGTGCCAGCAGCGCCGCGACTAGGTTGGTGCTTCACCAAGAGACCCAGTACTTC | CASSAATRLVLHQETQYF
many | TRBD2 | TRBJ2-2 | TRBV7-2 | TGTGCCAGCAGCCAACGGGTAGCGGGATATGCCGGGGAGCTGTTTTTT | CASSQRVAGYAGELFF
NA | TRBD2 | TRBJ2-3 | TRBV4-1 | TGCGCCAGCCGCGCCCGCATTCTAGCGGGGGCCACAGATACGCAGTATTTT | CASRARILAGATDTQYF
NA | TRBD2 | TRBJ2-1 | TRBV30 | TGTGCCTGGGGTCATAGCGGGAGGCCCGACAATGAGCAGTTCTTC | CAWGHSGRPDNEQFF
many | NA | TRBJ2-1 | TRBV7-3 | TGTGCCAGCAGCCCCACCTCAGCGTCAAGTTTTGGTGAGCAGTTCTTC | CASSPTSASSFGEQFF
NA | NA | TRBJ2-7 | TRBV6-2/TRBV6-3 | TGTGCCAGCAGTCCCCTCGGATGGGGGGGCGGCTACGAGCAGTACTTC | CASSPLGWGGGYEQYF
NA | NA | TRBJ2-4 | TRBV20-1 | TGCAGTGCTAGACCTCCTCAGGGTCAACACACTATAGCCAAAAACATTCAGTACTTC | CSARPPQGQHTIAKNIQYF
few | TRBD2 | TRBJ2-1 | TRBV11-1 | TGTGCCAGCAGCCTAAGAGGGTTAGCGGGGGGGTCTTACAATGAGCAGTTCTTC | CASSLRGLAGGSYNEQFF
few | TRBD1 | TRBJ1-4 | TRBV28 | TGTGCCAGCGGGGGACAGCCTGTCTCGGAAAAACTGTTTTTT | CASGGQPVSEKLFF